This T cell receptor beta chain appears in the sequencing data of a study of blood T cell repertoires in COVID-19. Study overall: PBMCs, B-cell-depleted T cells, or T cells provided the cDNA or gDNA that made up the material.

This table comes from immunoSEQ multiplex PCR, and its TCRdb copy is limited to in-frame clones, with some not included. The sample lists 200,000 to 300,000 clones, 86% occurring once. The source material was PBMCs or T cells enriched from blood (not recorded which). This receptor was identified in a woman in her 50s who had recovered from COVID-19.

The CDR3 DNA sequence: TGTGCCACCAGTGACCCCGGGGTTACCGAGACCCAGTACTTC. This gives the protein CATSDPGVTETQYF. The V gene is TRBV24-1, the J gene TRBJ2-5; D possibly corresponds to TRBD2 (5 bases). Germline V CDR1 and CDR2: KGHDR, SFDVKD. The V end was cut by 4 bases, the J end by 5 bases, with 13 bases between. The CDR3 is made up of 14 amino acids.